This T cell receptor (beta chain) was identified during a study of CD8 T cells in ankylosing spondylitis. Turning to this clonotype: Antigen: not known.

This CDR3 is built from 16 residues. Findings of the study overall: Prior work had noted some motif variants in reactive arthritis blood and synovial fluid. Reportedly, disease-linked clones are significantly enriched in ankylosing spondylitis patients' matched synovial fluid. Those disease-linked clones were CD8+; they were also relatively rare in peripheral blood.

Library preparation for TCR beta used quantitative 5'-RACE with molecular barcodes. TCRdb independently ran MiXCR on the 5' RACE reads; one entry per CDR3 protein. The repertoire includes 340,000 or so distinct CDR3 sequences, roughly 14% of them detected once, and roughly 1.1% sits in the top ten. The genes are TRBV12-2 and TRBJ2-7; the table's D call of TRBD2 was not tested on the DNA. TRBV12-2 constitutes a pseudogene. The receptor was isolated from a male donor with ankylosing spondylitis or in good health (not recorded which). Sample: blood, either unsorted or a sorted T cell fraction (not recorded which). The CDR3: CASRPRRGTSVYEQYF. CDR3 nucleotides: TGTGCAAGTCGCCCCCGGCGAGGGACTAGCGTCTACGAGCAGTACTTC.